The 8 T cell receptor beta chains given below trace back to one sample, sequenced in a study of PD-1 blockade in classical Hodgkin lymphoma (dated by TCRdb to 2018 to 2020). The library came from the immunoSEQ multiplex PCR assay. TCRdb mirrors the immuneACCESS table, restricted to in-frame sequences. Some clones are absent from its copies; in checked studies, under half trace to an unresolved V gene, and the reason for the others is unknown. The sample data list approximately 13,000 clones, and about 93% of these were observed just once. The ten largest clones capture more than 20% of the sample. Reading the label with the study, this specimen's time point is: cycle 1 day 1 (C1D1), immediately before nivolumab initiation. Every trial patient had relapsed after autologous stem cell transplantation, and cohorts A, B and C differed in prior brentuximab vedotin exposure. The starting material was peripheral blood mononuclear cells (PBMCs), obtained at baseline. These receptors were obtained from a human donor with classical Hodgkin lymphoma.

This rearrangement joins TRBV2 to TRBJ2-6; D ambiguous. CDR1 SNHLY and CDR2 FYNNEI come from the germline V gene. The germline V and J ends were trimmed by 1 base and 5 bases, with 18 bases remaining between them. The CDR3 spans 18 residues. The CDR3 sequence is CASSEEFYIQSRANVLTF. The CDR3 DNA reads as TGTGCCAGCAGTGAAGAGTTTTACATACAAAGTCGGGCCAACGTCCTGACTTTC.

The chain recombines TRBV10-3 with TRBJ2-1; 9 nucleotides match TRBD2. Germline V gene data show CDR1 as ENHRY and CDR2 as SYGVKD. V lost 3 bases to trimming and J lost 0 bases; unmatched junction nucleotides: 6. The CDR3 has 17 amino acids. In nucleotides, the CDR3 is TGTGCCATCAGTGATTGGACTAGCGTCAGCTCCTACAATGAGCAGTTCTTC. Residues: CAISDWTSVSSYNEQFF.

The chain couples TRBV6-1 to TRBJ1-4; 10 nucleotides match TRBD1. V gave up 3 bases and J gave up 5 bases; unmatched junction bases: 3. Germline CDR1 reads MNHNS; CDR2 reads SASEGT. The CDR3 loop spans 15 amino acids. The CDR3 sequence: CASSDPGQGNEKLFF. CDR3 DNA: TGTGCCAGCAGTGACCCGGGACAGGGGAATGAAAAACTGTTTTTT.

The chain uses TRBV6-5 and TRBJ1-5, with 7 bases identical to TRBD1. The trim removed 7 bases at V and 4 bases at J, leaving 7 bases unmatched. The CDR3 loop spans 14 amino acids. Germline V lookup: CDR1 MNHEY, CDR2 SVGAGI. The CDR3 DNA sequence: TGTGCCAGCATGTTGGCAGGGGGGAATCAGCCCCAGCATTTT. Amino acids: CASMLAGGNQPQHF.

The chain employs TRBV10-3 and TRBJ2-3; TRBD2 matches at 7 bases. CDR1 is ENHRY and CDR2 is SYGVKD in the germline V gene. The CDR3 loop spans 15 amino acids. J lost 4 bases, V lost 6 bases, and 10 bases had no gene match. The CDR3 spells CAIRVGGGRADTQYF. The CDR3 coding sequence is TGTGCCATCAGGGTCGGCGGGGGTAGGGCAGATACGCAGTATTTT.

This chain connects TRBV7-7 to TRBJ1-5; 11 nucleotides match TRBD1. Germline lookup yields CDR1 SSHAT and CDR2 FNYEAQ (reference sequence). The CDR3 loop spans 19 amino acids. V shed 6 bases and J 3 bases; nucleotides not matched to a gene: 16. CDR3 protein: CASSVASGTGGWSNQPQHF. In DNA, the CDR3 is TGTGCCAGCAGTGTCGCCTCCGGGACAGGGGGGTGGTCCAATCAGCCCCAGCATTTT.

V usage is TRBV7-9 and J usage is TRBJ1-2; possibly TRBD1 for D (5 bases). The CDR3 runs 14 residues. Trimming removed 8 bases at V and 8 bases at J, with 21 bases between. Per germline, CDR1 SEHNR and CDR2 FQNEAQ (reference sequence). CDR3 in amino acids: CASSVITGPGGYTF. DNA for the CDR3: TGTGCCAGCTCCGTAATAACGGGGCCGGGGGGCTACACCTTC.

This clone was recorded only once. The J gene is TRBJ2-7, the V gene TRBV19, with 8 nucleotides matching TRBD1. Germline V gene data show CDR1 as LNHDA and CDR2 as SQIVND (reference sequence). This CDR3 is built from 15 residues. V lost 3 bases and J lost 4; bases outside the gene matches: 8. The DNA of the CDR3 is TGTGCCAGTAGTATCGCAGTTCAGGGGGCGTACGAGCAGTACTTC. This encodes CASSIAVQGAYEQYF.